The 4 T cell receptor beta chains below come from one sample, sequenced in a study of cytomegalovirus exposure and HLA in healthy donors. The assay was immunoSEQ multiplex PCR, and TCRdb's table has in-frame clones only and misses some. The table lists about 130,000 clones, 75% to 90% of them singletons. The sequenced sample was PBMCs. The receptors shown here come from a woman aged 30 to 39 in good health and CMV-seropositive.

The chain has TRBV5-6 and TRBJ2-7; 7 nucleotides align to TRBD1. Germline trimming cut 0 bases from V and 1 base from J; bases unmatched to any gene: 1. This CDR3 has 14 amino acids. The V gene's germline CDR1 is SGHDT and CDR2 YYEEEE. The CDR3 nucleotides read TGTGCCAGCAGCTTGGGCAGGGGGTCCTACGAGCAGTACTTC. Residues: CASSLGRGSYEQYF. The full variable domain, with the rest looked up from reference TRBV5-6 and TRBJ2-7, is DAGVTQSPTHLIKTRGQQVTLRCSPKSGHDTVSWYQQALGQGPQFIFQYYEEEERQRGNFPDRFSGHQFPNYSSELNVNALLLGDSALYLCASSLGRGSYEQYFGPGTRLTVT.

This clone was counted once. The gene calls are TRBV29-1 and TRBJ2-5; TRBD2 might be the D (7 bases). V lost 7 bases, J lost 5 bases, and 17 bases lay in between. Germline V gene data show CDR1 as SQVTM and CDR2 as ANQGSEA. CDR3 length: 13 residues. The CDR3 region is CSGEGGGVETQYF. The CDR3, as DNA: TGCAGCGGAGAGGGGGGAGGGGTTGAGACCCAGTACTTC.

This chain uses TRBV5-1 with TRBJ2-5; D gene unclear. The CDR3 contains 14 residues. CDR1 SGHRS and CDR2 YFSETQ come from the germline V gene. Trimming shortened V by 2 bases and J by 2 bases, and 10 bases separated the two germline ends. CDR3 DNA sequence: TGCGCCAGCAGCTTTCAAGCGTTACAAGAGACCCAGTACTTC. This codes for CASSFQALQETQYF.

This rearrangement joins TRBV4-1 to TRBJ2-5; 8 positions agree with TRBD2. V lost 1 base to trimming and J lost 1 base; unmatched junction nucleotides: 8. The CDR3 loop spans 17 amino acids. In germline, CDR1 is MGHRA, CDR2 YSYEKL. Written as DNA, the CDR3 is TGCGCCAGCAGCCAAGGGTCGACCGGGGGGGCCCAAGAGACCCAGTACTTC. Translated, it gives CASSQGSTGGAQETQYF.